Below are 6 T cell receptor beta chains sequenced from a single sample in a study of T cell changes during pregnancy in multiple sclerosis (dated by TCRdb to between 2019 and 2020). Libraries were built with the immunoSEQ multiplex PCR assay. TCRdb holds this immuneACCESS table with in-frame rearrangements only. Some clones are missing; in checked studies, unresolved V genes explain under half, and the rest has no known cause. The sample contains 30,000 to 40,000 clones, roughly nine tenths of them found a single time. The ten largest clones represent 2.8% of the sample. Here the sequenced sample was CD4+ T cells from peripheral blood mononuclear cells, taken in the third trimester of pregnancy. The receptors shown here come from a female donor in good health, enrolled as a control in a pregnancy study.

This clone has only a few counts. This sequence joins TRBV9 and TRBJ1-2; maybe TRBD1 (6 bases). Germline V gives CDR1 SGDLS, CDR2 YYNGEE. This CDR3 region has 12 residues. V shed 2 bases and J shed 7 bases, with 9 bases lying between them. This CDR3 reads CASSVQGFGYTF. CDR3 bases: TGTGCCAGCAGCGTGCAGGGGTTTGGCTACACCTTC. Variable domain in full (rest from reference TRBV9 and TRBJ1-2): DSGVTQTPKHLITATGQRVTLRCSPRSGDLSVYWYQQSLDQGLQFLIQYYNGEERAKGNILERFSAQQFPDLHSELNLSSLELGDSALYFCASSVQGFGYTFGSGTRLTVV.

The V call is TRBV7-2, the J call TRBJ2-1; 7 nucleotides align to TRBD2. This CDR3 contains 16 residues. Losses at the gene ends were 5 bases for V and 6 bases for J; bases not matched to a gene: 13. Germline-derived CDR1 and CDR2 are SGHTA and FQGNSA. The CDR3 nucleotides are TGTGCCAGCAGCACCCACCCCCGACTAGCAGCCAATGAGCAGTTCTTC. It is translated as CASSTHPRLAANEQFF.

V usage is TRBV5-4 and J usage is TRBJ1-1, with D hard to call. This CDR3 is built from 12 residues. Between the trimmed V and J ends, which lost 0 bases and 9 bases, there was a span of 9 bases. Germline loops: CDR1 SGHNT, CDR2 YYREEE (reference sequence). CDR3 sequence (DNA): TGTGCCAGCAGCTTGGATGGAGTCAAAGCTTTCTTT. It specifies CASSLDGVKAFF.

By frequency in the sample, this clone is medium-sized. This chain links TRBV19 with TRBJ1-2, with D unresolved. This CDR3 has 13 amino acids. Germline-derived CDR1 and CDR2 are LNHDA and SQIVND (reference sequence). Trimming removed 1 base at V and 4 bases at J, with 7 bases between. The CDR3 here is CASSIAMSYGYTF. CDR3 in DNA: TGTGCCAGTAGTATAGCCATGTCCTATGGCTACACCTTC.

This chain joins TRBV10-2 and TRBJ2-7, with D possibly being TRBD2 (6 bases). The V gene lost 8 bases and the J gene lost 1 base, with 15 bases spanning the gap. Germline V gene lookup returns CDR1 WSHSY and CDR2 SAAADI. The CDR3 runs 14 residues. The CDR3 region has the DNA TGCGCCAGCGCCGGGTCAAGCGGGTCCTACGAGCAGTACTTC. Encoded protein: CASAGSSGSYEQYF.

The gene calls are TRBV6-5 and TRBJ1-2, with 10 nucleotides matching TRBD1. Germline V gene lookup returns CDR1 MNHEY and CDR2 SVGAGI. CDR3 size: 12 residues. Trimming at V came to 5 bases and at J to 12 bases, leaving 6 bases not matched to a gene. In DNA, the CDR3 is TGTGCCAGCAGTGGGGGACAGGGGAAGGACACCTTC. This sequence encodes CASSGGQGKDTF.